Shown below are 32 T cell receptor beta chains from a single sample sequenced in a study of blood T cell repertoires in COVID-19 (dated by TCRdb to the early 2020s). Preparation of the library involved the immunoSEQ multiplex PCR assay. Held by TCRdb, this immuneACCESS table contains in-frame sequences only and omits some clones. Under half of the omission traces to an unresolved V gene where checked; the cause of the rest is unknown. The sample records around 15,000 clones, approximately 86% of which are singletons. The ten largest account for around 12% of the sample. Source material: peripheral blood. These receptors originate from a human donor in a cohort sampled during active COVID-19.

The chain carries TRBV10-3 and TRBJ2-7; D is unresolved. The V and J ends lost 5 bases and 0 bases respectively, with 8 bases between them. In germline, CDR1 is ENHRY, CDR2 SYGVKD. There are 13 residues in the CDR3. DNA for the CDR3: TGTGCCATCAGTACCAGAAGCTCCTACGAGCAGTACTTC. Its protein is CAISTRSSYEQYF.

V gene TRBV2 combines with J gene TRBJ1-1; perhaps TRBD1 as D (6 bases). Trimming took 6 bases from V and 0 from J, leaving 17 bases between them. This CDR3 contains 16 residues. Germline CDR1 is SNHLY and CDR2 is FYNNEI. CDR3 coding DNA: TGTGCCAGCAGAGAAAGGACAGCGTTCATGAACACTGAAGCTTTCTTT. Protein sequence: CASRERTAFMNTEAFF.

The chain is built from TRBV10-1 and TRBJ2-1, with TRBD2 as a possible D gene (5 bases). The CDR3 covers 14 residues. V was clipped by 1 base and J by 3 bases, with 7 bases between them. CDR1 WNHNN and CDR2 SYGVQD come from the germline V gene (reference sequence). CDR3 DNA sequence: TGCGCCAGCAGTGAGTTCGGGGTCTACAATGAGCAGTTCTTC. It specifies CASSEFGVYNEQFF.

The chain recombines TRBV2 with TRBJ2-1, with 7 bases aligning to TRBD1. CDR1 is SNHLY and CDR2 is FYNNEI in the germline V gene. V shed 5 bases, J shed 8 bases, and the junction held 9 bases outside the gene matches. The CDR3 is 14 residues long. As DNA, the CDR3 is TGTGCCAGCAGTCAGAACAGGGGTGGGGATGAGCAGTTCTTC. The encoded protein is CASSQNRGGDEQFF.

This clone was counted between two and nine times. Other DNA sequences within the sample encode an identical CDR3. The chain links TRBV12-3 or TRBV12-4 to TRBJ2-7, with D perhaps TRBD1 (6 bases). Trimming took off 1 base at V and 5 bases at J, with 9 bases between the two ends. The CDR3 is 13 residues long. The CDR3 DNA is TGTGCCAGCAGTTTAGGGCAGGGGCACGAGCAGTACTTC. Its translation is CASSLGQGHEQYF.

The CDR3 here is CASSDRTGGYEQYF. The CDR3 bases are TGTGCCAGCAGCGATCGGACAGGGGGCTACGAGCAGTACTTC. This chain joins TRBV7-2 and TRBJ2-7, with 10 bases that match TRBD1. This CDR3 comprises 14 residues. Losses at the gene ends were 5 bases for V and 3 bases for J; bases not matched to a gene: 4. Germline values: CDR1 SGHTA, CDR2 FQGNSA.

This clone was seen a handful of times. The chain couples TRBV18 to TRBJ1-1, with D perhaps TRBD1 (5 bases). Trimming stripped 2 bases from V and 6 bases from J, with 7 bases between. Germline-derived CDR1 and CDR2 are KGHSH and LQKENI. The CDR3 runs 12 residues. CDR3 DNA: TGTGCCAGCTCACCAGACAGTGCTGAAGCTTTCTTT. Translation gives CASSPDSAEAFF.

The CDR3 nucleotides are TGTGCCAGCAGGTTGACAGGGTGGACTAATGAAAAACTGTTTTTT. It codes for CASRLTGWTNEKLFF. The chain couples TRBV7-9 to TRBJ1-4; 7 positions match TRBD1. The V gene's germline CDR1 is SEHNR and CDR2 FQNEAQ (reference sequence). This CDR3 has 15 amino acids. V shed 6 bases and J 2 bases; nucleotides not matched to a gene: 6.

This chain joins TRBV7-6 and TRBJ1-6; D call uncertain. Per germline, CDR1 SGHVS and CDR2 FNYEAQ. CDR3 length: 18 residues. Trimming cost V 0 bases and J 0 bases, with 12 bases left between them. The CDR3: CASSLAPQLSSYNSPLHF. The CDR3 DNA follows: TGTGCCAGCAGCTTAGCCCCGCAATTGAGCTCCTATAATTCACCCCTCCACTTT.

This chain connects TRBV6-2 or TRBV6-3 to TRBJ2-2; possible D gene TRBD2, 6 bases. Trimming pared 2 bases from V and 5 bases from J, leaving 9 bases between. CDR3 size: 14 residues. Germline V gene sequence: CDR1 MNHEY, CDR2 SVGEGT. The CDR3 nucleotides read TGTGCCAGCAGTTACACGGGGGAAACCGGGGAGCTGTTTTTT. This encodes CASSYTGETGELFF.

The chain is built from TRBV7-2 and TRBJ1-3; the D gene is possibly TRBD1 (6 bases). The CDR3 extends over 13 amino acids. The germline V gene has CDR1 SGHTA and CDR2 FQGNSA. V gave up 5 bases and J gave up 7 bases, with 12 bases separating them. CDR3 amino acids: CASSAGVRNTIYF. In nucleotides, the CDR3 is TGTGCCAGCAGCGCAGGGGTAAGGAACACCATATATTTT.

The chain carries TRBV27 and TRBJ2-2; TRBD1 aligns across 7 bases. J gave up 0 bases and V 3 bases, and 4 bases lay outside the gene matches. CDR1 MNHEY and CDR2 SMNVEV come from the germline V gene (reference sequence). The CDR3 totals 16 residues. This chain's CDR3 is CASSFRQGANTGELFF. Here the CDR3 DNA reads TGTGCCAGCAGTTTCCGACAGGGCGCGAACACCGGGGAGCTGTTTTTT.

This clone has just one count. The rearrangement links TRBV7-2 to TRBJ1-5; 8 nucleotides align to TRBD1. The CDR3 has 15 residues. V was pared by 5 bases and J by 5 bases, with 8 bases of the junction left unmatched. Germline V gives CDR1 SGHTA, CDR2 FQGNSA. The DNA of the CDR3 is TGTGCCAGCAGCCCCAGAGGACAGGGAGATCAGCCCCAGCATTTT. Translated: CASSPRGQGDQPQHF.

V is TRBV20-1 and J is TRBJ2-3; the D gene is possibly TRBD1 (5 bases). The CDR3 length is 15 residues. The germline V gene encodes CDR1 DFQATT and CDR2 SNEGSKA (reference sequence). The germline V and J ends were trimmed by 3 bases and 0 bases, with 13 bases remaining between them. The CDR3 sequence: CSASSWGRSTDTQYF. In nucleotides, the CDR3 is TGCAGTGCTAGTTCGTGGGGCCGTAGCACAGATACGCAGTATTTT.

This sequence joins TRBV4-3 and TRBJ1-3; D ambiguous. V lost 1 base, J lost 0 bases, and 10 bases lay in between. Germline CDR1 reads LGHNA; CDR2 reads YSLEER. The CDR3 covers 16 residues. The CDR3 protein is CASSQGRRSSGNTIYF. The CDR3 DNA reads as TGCGCCAGCAGCCAAGGGAGGAGAAGCTCTGGAAACACCATATATTTT.

The chain couples TRBV29-1 to TRBJ2-7; D is possibly TRBD2 (5 bases). The V and J ends lost 5 bases and 0 bases respectively, with 17 bases between them. CDR1 and CDR2 (germline): SQVTM, ANQGSEA. The CDR3 totals 15 residues. The CDR3 coding sequence is TGCAGCGTTCGAGGGCTACCAACGAGCTCCTACGAGCAGTACTTC. Encoded protein: CSVRGLPTSSYEQYF.

Only a few counts were recorded for this clone. As DNA, the CDR3 is TGCGCCAGCAGCTTGGCGGGTCCCACTGAAGCTTTCTTT. This encodes CASSLAGPTEAFF. This sequence joins TRBV5-1 and TRBJ1-1, with D hard to call. The germline V gene has CDR1 SGHRS and CDR2 YFSETQ. The V and J ends lost 0 bases and 4 bases respectively, with 7 bases between them. There are 13 residues in the CDR3. The variable domain in full, with the rest retrieved from reference TRBV5-1 and TRBJ1-1, is KAGVTQTPRYLIKTRGQQVTLSCSPISGHRSVSWYQQTPGQGLQFLFEYFSETQRNKGNFPGRFSGRQFSNSRSEMNVSTLELGDSALYLCASSLAGPTEAFFGQGTRLTVV.

This clone was counted a few times. The V gene is TRBV9, the J gene TRBJ1-6; tentative D call: TRBD1 (6 bases). Germline V gene lookup returns CDR1 SGDLS and CDR2 YYNGEE. The germline V and J ends were trimmed by 6 bases and 10 bases, with 11 bases remaining between them. The CDR3 has 12 amino acids. The CDR3 sequence is CASIPGESPLHF. The CDR3 DNA is TGTGCCAGCATCCCAGGGGAATCACCCCTCCACTTT.

This chain uses TRBV19 with TRBJ1-1, with TRBD1 as a possible D gene (5 bases). The CDR3 runs to 17 residues. Germline CDR1 is LNHDA and CDR2 is SQIVND (reference sequence). Trimming took off 2 bases at V and 4 bases at J, with 20 bases between the two ends. DNA for the CDR3: TGTGCCAGTAGTATAACCTTTACGGCAGGGAAAGCCACTGAAGCTTTCTTT. It encodes CASSITFTAGKATEAFF.

This sequence joins TRBV5-6 and TRBJ1-2, with a weak D call TRBD1 (5 bases). The CDR3 consists of 13 residues. Germline assignment: CDR1 SGHDT and CDR2 YYEEEE. V lost 0 bases, J lost 3 bases, and 6 bases lay in between. The CDR3 DNA sequence: TGTGCCAGCAGCTTGGTCAGGGACTATGGCTACACCTTC. Encoded protein: CASSLVRDYGYTF.

The chain combines TRBV14 with TRBJ2-2, with D perhaps matching TRBD2 (6 bases). The CDR3 extends over 13 amino acids. V was clipped by 6 bases and J by 6 bases, with 11 bases between them. In germline, CDR1 is SGHDN, CDR2 FVKESK. CDR3 loop: CASSQPSAGELFF. Written as DNA, the CDR3 is TGTGCCAGCAGTCAACCTAGCGCCGGGGAGCTGTTTTTT. The full variable domain, with the rest looked up from reference TRBV14 and TRBJ2-2, is EAGVTQFPSHSVIEKGQTVTLRCDPISGHDNLYWYRRVMGKEIKFLLHFVKESKQDESGMPNNRFLAERTGGTYSTLKVQPAELEDSGVYFCASSQPSAGELFFGEGSRLTVL.

This chain links TRBV11-2 with TRBJ2-7; tentative D call: TRBD1 (6 bases). CDR3 length: 14 residues. The V and J ends lost 5 bases and 0 bases respectively, with 11 bases between them. Germline CDR1 is SGHAT and CDR2 is FQNNGV. The CDR3 reads CASSGQLLSYEQYF. DNA for the CDR3: TGTGCCAGCAGCGGACAGCTCCTCTCCTACGAGCAGTACTTC.

The chain couples TRBV6-2 or TRBV6-3 to TRBJ2-5; unclear D gene. This CDR3 has 11 amino acids. V gave up 2 bases and J gave up 5 bases, with 3 bases separating them. Germline values: CDR1 MNHEY, CDR2 SVGEGT. DNA of the CDR3: TGTGCCAGCAGTTACCCGGAGACCCAGTACTTC. This encodes CASSYPETQYF.

The V call is TRBV6-6, the J call TRBJ2-3, with 10 bases that match TRBD1. Trimming removed 2 bases from V and 2 bases from J; junction bases left unmatched: 1. The CDR3 sequence is 15 residues long. Germline V gives CDR1 MNHNY, CDR2 SVGAGI (reference sequence). This CDR3 reads CASSYGTGATDTQYF. DNA for the CDR3: TGTGCCAGCAGTTACGGGACAGGGGCCACAGATACGCAGTATTTT.

This clone was observed once. The rearrangement joins TRBV27 to TRBJ1-2; 8 nucleotides line up with TRBD1. The germline V gene has CDR1 MNHEY and CDR2 SMNVEV (reference sequence). The CDR3 runs 14 residues. The V segment lost 5 bases and the J segment 8 bases; nucleotides outside the gene matches: 10. This CDR3 reads CASSTRTGTLGYTF. Written as DNA, the CDR3 is TGTGCCAGCAGTACAAGGACAGGGACTTTAGGCTACACCTTC.

The rearrangement uses TRBV19 and TRBJ2-7; D is possibly TRBD1 (6 bases). CDR1 LNHDA and CDR2 SQIVND come from the germline V gene (reference sequence). This CDR3 spans 14 amino acids. The V end lost 3 bases, the J end lost 1 base, and 10 bases lay between the germline ends. The CDR3, as DNA: TGTGCCAGTAGTATGGGGGCAGGGTCCTACGAGCAGTACTTC. It is translated as CASSMGAGSYEQYF.

This rearrangement joins TRBV3-1 (or the pseudogene TRBV3-2) to TRBJ1-6; 7 nucleotides match TRBD1. The CDR3 consists of 14 residues. CDR1 and CDR2 from the germline V gene are LGHDT and YNNKEL (reference sequence). V dropped 5 bases and J dropped 9; count of bases not matched to a gene: 7. CDR3 sequence: CASSFGQVGSPLHF. In DNA, the CDR3 is TGTGCCAGCAGCTTCGGACAGGTGGGTTCACCCCTCCACTTT.

CDR3 loop: CASSQAGTYNEQFF. The CDR3 DNA follows: TGCGCCAGCAGCCAAGCAGGGACCTACAATGAGCAGTTCTTC. The genes are TRBV4-1 and TRBJ2-1, with D perhaps TRBD1 (5 bases). The V gene lost 1 base and the J gene lost 2 bases, with 6 bases spanning the gap. CDR3 length: 14 amino acids. CDR1 and CDR2 from the germline V gene are MGHRA and YSYEKL.

The gene calls are TRBV4-1 and TRBJ2-2; 9 bases are a match to TRBD1. Germline assignment: CDR1 MGHRA and CDR2 YSYEKL. CDR3 length equals 14 residues. With 4 bases clipped from V and 6 bases from J, the junction kept 3 bases outside the gene matches. CDR3 sequence reads: CASSLRTGAGELFF. The CDR3 DNA reads TGCGCCAGCAGCCTGAGGACAGGGGCCGGGGAGCTGTTTTTT.

The CDR3: CASSSLDRGREQYF. The CDR3 DNA reads as TGTGCCAGCAGTTCGCTGGACAGGGGACGCGAGCAGTACTTC. The chain is built from TRBV27 and TRBJ2-7; 9 bases are shared with TRBD1. The CDR3 consists of 14 residues. Germline loops: CDR1 MNHEY, CDR2 SMNVEV (reference sequence). After removal of 4 bases from V and 6 bases from J, the junction contained 7 bases not matched to a gene.

The chain carries TRBV19 and TRBJ1-3; possible D gene TRBD1, 6 bases. CDR3 length: 15 residues. V was clipped by 3 bases and J by 0 bases, with 9 bases between them. Germline values: CDR1 LNHDA, CDR2 SQIVND (reference sequence). The CDR3 region is CASSIRTDSGNTIYF. Written as DNA, the CDR3 is TGTGCCAGTAGTATCCGGACAGACTCTGGAAACACCATATATTTT.

The chain uses TRBV10-3 and TRBJ1-6; 7 nucleotides agree with TRBD1. CDR1 is ENHRY and CDR2 is SYGVKD in the germline V gene. The length of the CDR3 is 13 residues. Trimming at V came to 6 bases and at J to 7 bases, leaving 3 bases not matched to a gene. CDR3 protein: CAISGTANSPLHF. The CDR3 DNA reads TGTGCCATCAGCGGGACAGCGAATTCACCCCTCCACTTT.